This entry lists 23 T cell receptor beta chains sequenced from one sample in a study of cytomegalovirus exposure and HLA in healthy donors (dated by TCRdb to 2016 to 2017). The library was made by the immunoSEQ multiplex PCR assay. The source is immuneACCESS, and TCRdb retained only in-frame sequences with V and J called. Part of the clones is not carried over; for the studies checked, unresolved V genes explain less than half of this, and the remainder is unexplained. Present in this sample are 260,000 or so clones, approximately 88% of which were seen just once. The ten most abundant clones make up roughly 0.93% of the sample. The sequenced sample consisted of PBMCs. The receptors derive from a woman between 18 and 29 years old in good health and CMV-seronegative.

This clone was seen a few times. The rearrangement links TRBV19 to TRBJ1-2, with D uncertain. V lost 1 base and J lost 2, with 5 bases in between. CDR3 size: 13 residues. The germline V gene encodes CDR1 LNHDA and CDR2 SQIVND (reference sequence). The chain's CDR3 is CASSIAENYGYTF. In DNA form, the CDR3 reads TGTGCCAGTAGTATAGCGGAGAACTATGGCTACACCTTC.

The chain joins TRBV6-1 to TRBJ1-2; 7 nucleotides align to TRBD1. The CDR3 length is 15 residues. Germline CDR1 and CDR2: MNHNS and SASEGT. V lost 1 base, J lost 3 bases, and 5 bases stayed unmatched. DNA of the CDR3: TGTGCCAGCAGTGAAGTGGAAGGGGGCGACTATGGCTACACCTTC. As protein: CASSEVEGGDYGYTF.

The chain links TRBV30 to TRBJ1-2; the D is unclear. CDR3 length equals 13 residues. CDR1 and CDR2 from the germline V gene are GTSNPN and SVGIG (reference sequence). V shed 0 bases and J shed 4 bases, with 9 bases lying between them. The CDR3 protein is CAWSVATGYGYTF. For the CDR3, the DNA is TGTGCCTGGAGTGTCGCTACGGGCTATGGCTACACCTTC.

The chain combines TRBV7-7 with TRBJ2-5; D is uncertain. V lost 3 bases and J lost 5, with 13 bases in between. The CDR3 is 14 amino acids. The germline CDR1 and CDR2 sequences are SSHAT and FNYEAQ (reference sequence). The CDR3, as DNA: TGTGCCAGCAGCTTCGGTGTCTTTCACGAGACCCAGTACTTC. It yields the protein CASSFGVFHETQYF.

The chain links TRBV10-3 to TRBJ1-2, with 8 bases identical to TRBD1. The CDR3 consists of 12 residues. V trimming: 9 bases; J trimming: 8 bases; junction bases outside the gene matches: 8. Germline V gene lookup returns CDR1 ENHRY and CDR2 SYGVKD. CDR3 bases: TGTGCCATGGGACAGGCTGGCCGAGGCTACACCTTC. This codes for CAMGQAGRGYTF.

This clone was observed once. The rearrangement links TRBV9 to TRBJ2-7; TRBD2 agrees at 8 bases. The V segment lost 5 bases and the J segment 5 bases; nucleotides outside the gene matches: 18. Germline CDR1 is SGDLS and CDR2 is YYNGEE. CDR3 size: 17 residues. The CDR3 is CASSAGGSTSGSDEQYF. The CDR3 DNA follows: TGTGCCAGCAGTGCGGGGGGCTCTACGAGCGGGAGCGACGAGCAGTACTTC.

This chain joins TRBV27 and TRBJ1-6, with 9 positions matching TRBD1. V shed 5 bases and J 6 bases; nucleotides not matched to a gene: 20. Germline-derived CDR1 and CDR2 are MNHEY and SMNVEV (reference sequence). CDR3 size: 20 residues. DNA of the CDR3: TGTGCCAGCAGTCTAAGACGTAATCAACAGGGGGCCTTGGGTAATTCACCCCTCCACTTT. It codes for CASSLRRNQQGALGNSPLHF.

J is TRBJ2-3 and V is TRBV2, with a weak D call TRBD1 (8 bases). V lost 4 bases and J lost 3, with 17 bases in between. The germline CDR1 and CDR2 sequences are SNHLY and FYNNEI. The CDR3 loop spans 16 amino acids. The CDR3 DNA follows: TGTGCCAGCAGTGGTTTTGCACAGGGGGGGACAGATACGCAGTATTTT. Its protein product is CASSGFAQGGTDTQYF.

The chain carries TRBV5-8 and TRBJ1-4; D unresolved. The germline CDR1 and CDR2 sequences are SGHTS and YDEGEE. The CDR3 has 14 residues. V was clipped by 2 bases and J by 7 bases, with 12 bases between them. The CDR3 reads CASSFLGSTEKLFF. The CDR3 bases are TGTGCCAGCAGCTTCCTGGGCAGCACTGAAAAACTGTTTTTT.

The V call is TRBV7-3, the J call TRBJ2-1, with 11 bases identical to TRBD2. Germline loops: CDR1 SGHTA, CDR2 FQGTGA. Trimming took 5 bases from V and 9 from J; bases not matched to a gene: 6. The length of the CDR3 is 14 residues. The CDR3 nucleotides read TGTGCCAGCAGCGTAGCGGGAGGGCCCAGTGAGCAGTTCTTC. Its translation: CASSVAGGPSEQFF.

The chain employs TRBV29-1 and TRBJ1-1, with 8 bases matching TRBD1. The CDR3 spans 13 residues. Germline lookup yields CDR1 SQVTM and CDR2 ANQGSEA. Trimming at V came to 6 bases and at J to 4 bases, leaving 7 bases not matched to a gene. CDR3 bases: TGCAGCGTCGATATCAGGGGGCCCACTGAAGCTTTCTTT. Translating gives CSVDIRGPTEAFF.

The chain links TRBV27 to TRBJ1-4; D may be TRBD1 (5 bases). The CDR3 loop spans 14 amino acids. Between the trimmed V and J ends, which lost 8 bases and 8 bases, there was a span of 18 bases. Germline CDR1 is MNHEY and CDR2 is SMNVEV (reference sequence). The CDR3 sequence: CASSIGALSEKLFF. CDR3 nucleotide sequence: TGTGCCAGCTCTATAGGGGCGTTGAGCGAAAAACTGTTTTTT. Together with reference TRBV27 and TRBJ1-4, the CDR3 gives the full variable domain: EAQVTQNPRYLITVTGKKLTVTCSQNMNHEYMSWYRQDPGLGLRQIYYSMNVEVTDKGDVPEGYKVSRKEKRNFPLILESPSPNQTSLYFCASSIGALSEKLFFGSGTQLSVL.

The rearrangement joins TRBV28 to TRBJ1-3; 7 bases align to TRBD1. Trimming at V came to 10 bases and at J to 0 bases, leaving 9 bases not matched to a gene. The CDR3 consists of 15 residues. Germline lookup yields CDR1 MDHEN and CDR2 SYDVKM. The CDR3 DNA follows: TGTGCCACCTTTCGGACAGGCGTCTCTGGAAACACCATATATTTT. This sequence encodes CATFRTGVSGNTIYF. The variable domain in full, with the rest retrieved from reference TRBV28 and TRBJ1-3, is DVKVTQSSRYLVKRTGEKVFLECVQDMDHENMFWYRQDPGLGLRLIYFSYDVKMKEKGDIPEGYSVSREKKERFSLILESASTNQTSMYLCATFRTGVSGNTIYFGEGSWLTVV.

This chain links TRBV5-4 with TRBJ2-7; TRBD1 agrees at 9 bases. The germline V gene encodes CDR1 SGHNT and CDR2 YYREEE (reference sequence). This CDR3 comprises 14 residues. With V trimmed by 2 bases and J by 5 bases, 5 bases remained unmatched. CDR3 nucleotides: TGTGCCAGCAGCTTCCGGGACAGGGACCACGAGCAGTACTTC. Translating it yields CASSFRDRDHEQYF.

The V and J genes are TRBV19 and TRBJ2-1, with a weak D call TRBD1 (5 bases). This CDR3 spans 15 amino acids. Per the germline V gene, CDR1 is LNHDA and CDR2 is SQIVND (reference sequence). V lost 3 bases to trimming and J lost 8 bases, with 17 bases between them. The CDR3 sequence: CASSMWGNPLDEQFF. DNA of the CDR3: TGTGCCAGTAGTATGTGGGGCAACCCCCTCGATGAGCAGTTCTTC.

In this sample, this clone turned up once. The rearrangement links TRBV13 to TRBJ2-7; 9 bases line up with TRBD1. Germline CDR1 reads PRHDT; CDR2 reads FYEKMQ (reference sequence). Trimming took 3 bases from V and 2 from J; bases not matched to a gene: 2. The CDR3 is made up of 14 amino acids. The CDR3 DNA reads as TGTGCCAGCAGCTTGAGACAGGGGGCCTACGAGCAGTACTTC. Translated: CASSLRQGAYEQYF.

The rearrangement joins TRBV21-1 to TRBJ2-7; the table's D call, TRBD1, has no DNA check behind it. TRBV21-1 is a known pseudogene. This CDR3 comprises 15 residues. The CDR3 loop is CASSAITGQVYEQYF. The CDR3, as DNA: TGTGCCAGCAGCGCCATAACGGGACAGGTGTACGAGCAGTACTTC.

The chain employs TRBV13 and TRBJ2-3; weak D call: TRBD1 (6 bases). CDR1 is PRHDT and CDR2 is FYEKMQ in the germline V gene (reference sequence). This CDR3 is 15 amino acids long. Trimming left V 1 base short and J 0 bases short, with 8 bases between. In DNA form, the CDR3 reads TGTGCCAGCAGCTTAGTGAGGGGGAGCACAGATACGCAGTATTTT. This gives the protein CASSLVRGSTDTQYF.

This chain joins TRBV27 and TRBJ2-7; possibly TRBD1 for D (6 bases). Germline V gene lookup returns CDR1 MNHEY and CDR2 SMNVEV (reference sequence). V gave up 6 bases and J gave up 6 bases, with 18 bases separating them. The CDR3 length is 14 residues. The chain's CDR3 is CASSQQGPLGEQYF. Here the CDR3 DNA reads TGTGCCAGCAGCCAACAGGGACCCCTCGGCGAGCAGTACTTC.

V usage is TRBV27 and J usage is TRBJ2-3; 10 bases fit TRBD2. Germline V CDR1 and CDR2: MNHEY, SMNVEV (reference sequence). With 4 bases clipped from V and 6 bases from J, the junction kept 13 bases outside the gene matches. This CDR3 is 17 amino acids long. CDR3 amino acids: CASSSWTSGSSLDTQYF. Here the CDR3 DNA reads TGTGCCAGCAGTTCGTGGACTAGCGGAAGTAGTTTGGATACGCAGTATTTT.

The chain links TRBV6-4 to TRBJ2-1; 7 bases map to TRBD1. This CDR3 spans 13 amino acids. Germline V gene sequence: CDR1 MRHNA, CDR2 SNTAGT. J was trimmed by 5 bases and V by 8 bases; bases with no gene match: 6. The CDR3 spells CASGTEEHNEQFF. The CDR3 DNA follows: TGTGCCAGCGGGACAGAGGAACACAATGAGCAGTTCTTC.

The chain has TRBV18 and TRBJ2-1, with a tentative D call TRBD1 (5 bases). Germline V CDR1 and CDR2: KGHSH, LQKENI. Deletions cut 3 bases from V and 6 bases from J, with 18 bases between. This CDR3 is built from 16 residues. The CDR3 loop is CASSPIVPGLFNEQFF. CDR3 in DNA: TGTGCCAGCTCACCGATCGTCCCAGGGTTATTCAATGAGCAGTTCTTC. Together with reference TRBV18 and TRBJ2-1, the CDR3 gives the full variable domain: NAGVMQNPRHLVRRRGQEARLRCSPMKGHSHVYWYRQLPEEGLKFMVYLQKENIIDESGMPKERFSAEFPKEGPSILRIQQVVRGDSAAYFCASSPIVPGLFNEQFFGPGTRLTVL.

This sequence joins TRBV28 and TRBJ2-6, with TRBD1 matching 10 bases. V dropped 6 bases and J dropped 0; count of bases not matched to a gene: 8. CDR1 is MDHEN, CDR2 SYDVKM, per germline. The CDR3 covers 18 residues. In nucleotides, the CDR3 is TGTGCCAGCAGATCGACAGGGGGCGATGCCTCTGGGGCCAACGTCCTGACTTTC. It codes for CASRSTGGDASGANVLTF.